This is a list of T cell receptor beta chains from one sample in a study of T cells in Graves' hyperthyroidism and ophthalmopathy. From the multiplex PCR reads, TCRdb called clonotypes with MiXCR, one entry per CDR3 protein. The sample has under 500,000 distinct CDR3 sequences, about 14% seen once; the top ten hold around 27%. The sample comprised blood. The receptor set was obtained from a man over 45 with Graves' ophthalmopathy. Each CDR3 is given with its conserved first and last residue. Each record gives: V gene, CDR3 length, J gene, CDR3 protein.

V: TRBV28
length: 15
J: TRBJ1-2
CDR3: CASRPTTGRGYGYTF

V: TRBV28
length: 16
J: TRBJ1-6
CDR3: CASSDRGRAFNSPLHF

V: TRBV29-1
length: 13
J: TRBJ1-4
CDR3: CSVVRQPNEKLFF

V: TRBV12-3/TRBV12-4
length: 15
J: TRBJ2-1
CDR3: CASSLVVGRSNEQFF

V: TRBV13
length: 13
J: TRBJ2-7
CDR3: CASSVGTGDGQYF

V: TRBV7-6
length: 16
J: TRBJ1-2
CDR3: CASSPRGGQAFDRYTF

V: TRBV20-1
length: 13
J: TRBJ2-3
CDR3: CSARTPSTDTQYF

V: TRBV2
length: 13
J: TRBJ1-5
CDR3: CASTPRGDQPQHF

V: TRBV19
length: 14
J: TRBJ1-2
CDR3: CASSSLSGVYGYTF

V: TRBV20-1
length: 15
J: TRBJ2-2
CDR3: CSARTSGSGTGELFF

V: TRBV30
length: 14
J: TRBJ2-6
CDR3: CAWKQFSGANVLTF

V: TRBV11-2
length: 12
J: TRBJ1-2
CDR3: CASRTGHYGYTF

V: TRBV6-1
length: 14
J: TRBJ1-4
CDR3: CASSRRGRGEKLFF

V: TRBV20-1
length: 13
J: TRBJ2-3
CDR3: CSVKDRSTDTQYF

V: TRBV20-1
length: 15
J: TRBJ2-1
CDR3: CSAYSGVSSYNEQFF

V: TRBV10-3
length: 15
J: TRBJ2-7
CDR3: CASTPGQKFDFEQYF

V: TRBV20-1
length: 12
J: TRBJ1-1
CDR3: CSARRQYTEAFF

V: TRBV30
length: 16
J: TRBJ2-7
CDR3: CAWTPLVAGPPYEQYF

V: TRBV5-1
length: 14
J: TRBJ2-3
CDR3: CASMEQGGTDTQYF

V: TRBV12-3/TRBV12-4
length: 16
J: TRBJ2-7
CDR3: CASTTQEALLTYEQYF

V: TRBV9
length: 14
J: TRBJ2-7
CDR3: CASSETSGSLEQYF

V: TRBV10-3
length: 14
J: TRBJ2-7
CDR3: CAISEVSETYEQYF